These 26 T cell receptor beta chains came from one sample sequenced in a study of OX40 agonist ivuxolimab in advanced cancers. The method was immunoSEQ multiplex PCR; TCRdb's version includes in-frame clones alone and lacks a portion of them. The sample contains about 40,000 clones, 85% to 90% of which appear only once. The sequenced sample was CD4+ or CD8+ T cells sorted from blood, obtained in a trial of the OX40 agonist ivuxolimab. These TCRs come from an adult with an advanced solid tumor such as melanoma, head and neck, liver or kidney cancer.

The J gene is TRBJ1-5, the V gene TRBV27, with a possible D match to TRBD1 (6 bases). The CDR3 runs 16 residues. Germline CDR1 reads MNHEY; CDR2 reads SMNVEV (reference sequence). V dropped 2 bases and J dropped 3 bases, with 14 bases sitting between them. In DNA form, the CDR3 reads TGTGCCAGCAGTTTAAGTGGAAACAGGGTCAATCAGCCCCAGCATTTT. Its translation: CASSLSGNRVNQPQHF.

V gene TRBV19 combines with J gene TRBJ1-1; TRBD1 aligns across 9 bases. Trimming cost V 6 bases and J 4 bases; bases outside gene matches: 6. CDR1 and CDR2 (germline): LNHDA, SQIVND (reference sequence). This CDR3 comprises 14 residues. In DNA, the CDR3 is TGTGCCAGTAGCCCGGACAGGGGATTCACTGAAGCTTTCTTT. Protein: CASSPDRGFTEAFF. The complete variable domain, with remaining parts taken from reference TRBV19 and TRBJ1-1, reads DGGITQSPKYLFRKEGQNVTLSCEQNLNHDAMYWYRQDPGQGLRLIYYSQIVNDFQKGDIAEGYSVSREKKESFPLTVTSAQKNPTAFYLCASSPDRGFTEAFFGQGTRLTVV.

The chain combines TRBV7-9 with TRBJ2-3, with TRBD2 matching over 7 bases. CDR3 length equals 16 residues. CDR1 SEHNR and CDR2 FQNEAQ come from the germline V gene (reference sequence). Trimming removed 5 bases from V and 0 bases from J; junction bases left unmatched: 8. The CDR3, as DNA: TGTGCCAGCAGCCCACCCGGGGGGATTAGCACAGATACGCAGTATTTT. Encoded protein: CASSPPGGISTDTQYF. Full variable domain (missing parts from reference TRBV7-9 and TRBJ2-3): DTGVSQNPRHKITKRGQNVTFRCDPISEHNRLYWYRQTLGQGPEFLTYFQNEAQLEKSRLLSDRFSAERPKGSFSTLEIQRTEQGDSAMYLCASSPPGGISTDTQYFGPGTRLTVL.

This clone came up many times. This chain connects TRBV15 to TRBJ1-6; D remains ambiguous. The V gene lost 0 bases and the J gene lost 11 bases, with 11 bases spanning the gap. This CDR3 is built from 14 residues. The germline gives CDR1 LNHNV, CDR2 YYDKDF (reference sequence). The CDR3 sequence: CATSRDTGMTPLHF. CDR3 bases: TGTGCCACCAGCAGAGATACGGGAATGACACCCCTCCACTTT.

This clone appeared once. The genes are TRBV7-9 and TRBJ2-7; D remains ambiguous. Trimming cost V 5 bases and J 7 bases, with 15 bases left between them. This CDR3 has 13 amino acids. Germline V CDR1 and CDR2: SEHNR, FQNEAQ (reference sequence). CDR3 protein: CASSTLPRLEQYF. The CDR3 DNA reads TGTGCCAGCAGCACACTACCACGGCTGGAGCAGTACTTC.

This rearrangement joins TRBV11-2 to TRBJ2-2, with D perhaps matching TRBD1 (5 bases). Germline CDR1 and CDR2: SGHAT and FQNNGV. V lost 0 bases to trimming and J lost 3 bases, with 14 bases between them. The CDR3 has 17 residues. CDR3: CASSLDPARGHTGELFF. In DNA form, the CDR3 reads TGTGCCAGCAGCTTAGATCCCGCTAGGGGTCACACCGGGGAGCTGTTTTTT.

This clone was seen only a few times. The chain links TRBV5-6 to TRBJ2-7; 9 nucleotides agree with TRBD1. V dropped 1 base and J dropped 7; count of bases not matched to a gene: 6. The length of the CDR3 is 14 residues. Per the germline V gene, CDR1 is SGHDT and CDR2 is YYEEEE. In DNA, the CDR3 is TGTGCCAGCAGCTTGATACAGGGGGCTGAAGAGCAGTACGTC. Its translation is CASSLIQGAEEQYV.

The chain carries TRBV6-5 and TRBJ1-1; D not resolved. CDR1 and CDR2 from the germline V gene are MNHEY and SVGAGI. Trimming removed 2 bases at V and 6 bases at J, with 13 bases between. This CDR3 is 14 amino acids long. In nucleotides, the CDR3 is TGTGCCAGCAGTTACAAGCTGGCTCTCCCTGAAGCTTTCTTT. It yields the protein CASSYKLALPEAFF.

The chain joins TRBV5-4 to TRBJ1-2; tentative D call: TRBD1 (5 bases). There are 13 residues in the CDR3. Germline lookup yields CDR1 SGHNT and CDR2 YYREEE (reference sequence). The CDR3 DNA follows: TGTGCGTCGACCGGGACCGCGAACTATGGCTACACCTTC. Its protein product is CASTGTANYGYTF.

This chain uses TRBV5-6 with TRBJ1-1; D is unclear. CDR3 length: 12 amino acids. The ends were cut back, 1 base at V and 4 bases at J, with 5 bases in the middle. CDR1 and CDR2 (germline): SGHDT, YYEEEE. CDR3 nucleotide sequence: TGTGCCAGCAGCTTGTTGGGCACTGAAGCTTTCTTT. This gives the protein CASSLLGTEAFF.

The J gene is TRBJ1-2, the V gene TRBV7-9; 8 nucleotides align to TRBD1. The trim removed 5 bases at V and 6 bases at J, leaving 11 bases unmatched. Germline V gene sequence: CDR1 SEHNR, CDR2 FQNEAQ (reference sequence). This CDR3 has 15 amino acids. The CDR3: CASSKAGPRGHGYTF. The CDR3 nucleotides read TGTGCCAGCAGCAAGGCAGGTCCCAGGGGGCATGGCTACACCTTC. Full variable domain (missing parts from reference TRBV7-9 and TRBJ1-2): DTGVSQNPRHKITKRGQNVTFRCDPISEHNRLYWYRQTLGQGPEFLTYFQNEAQLEKSRLLSDRFSAERPKGSFSTLEIQRTEQGDSAMYLCASSKAGPRGHGYTFGSGTRLTVV.

This chain links TRBV27 with TRBJ2-7; D not resolved. CDR1 and CDR2 (germline): MNHEY, SMNVEV (reference sequence). This CDR3 is 13 amino acids long. Trimming took off 3 bases at V and 3 bases at J, with 9 bases between the two ends. CDR3 sequence reads: CASSLGQLYEQYF. CDR3 nucleotide sequence: TGTGCCAGCAGTTTGGGCCAACTCTACGAGCAGTACTTC.

The V gene is TRBV12-5, the J gene TRBJ1-5; D unresolved. Trimming removed 7 bases at V and 3 bases at J, with 16 bases between. The CDR3 extends over 15 amino acids. CDR1 LGHNT and CDR2 FRNRAP come from the germline V gene. CDR3 sequence reads: CASASPDTLNQPQHF. The CDR3 DNA sequence: TGTGCTAGTGCCAGCCCCGACACTCTCAATCAGCCCCAGCATTTT.

The chain links TRBV21-1 to TRBJ2-7; the D call in the table, TRBD1, was not verified against the DNA. TRBV21-1 is given as a pseudogene. The CDR3 consists of 14 residues. In nucleotides, the CDR3 is TGTGCCAGCAGCGGGACAGGGGGCGTCTACGAGCAGTACTTC. Protein product: CASSGTGGVYEQYF.

In this sample, this clone turned up a few times. This chain joins TRBV19 and TRBJ1-5; D is uncertain. V was cut by 5 bases and J by 3 bases, with 5 bases left in between. There are 12 residues in the CDR3. CDR1 and CDR2 (germline): LNHDA, SQIVND (reference sequence). This CDR3 is CASSFSNQPQHF. CDR3 coding DNA: TGTGCCAGTAGTTTTTCCAATCAGCCCCAGCATTTT.

This chain uses TRBV9 with TRBJ2-1; 15 nucleotides agree with TRBD2. V dropped 3 bases and J dropped 2; count of bases not matched to a gene: 0. Germline lookup yields CDR1 SGDLS and CDR2 YYNGEE. The CDR3 runs to 16 residues. CDR3 nucleotides: TGTGCCAGCAGCGGGACTAGCGGGGGGGCCTACAATGAGCAGTTCTTC. Translation: CASSGTSGGAYNEQFF.

V and J are TRBV6-5 and TRBJ2-3; unclear D gene. Trimming pared 6 bases from V and 1 base from J, leaving 11 bases between. The CDR3 consists of 14 residues. Germline lookup yields CDR1 MNHEY and CDR2 SVGAGI. The CDR3 here is CASSRSSRTDTQYF. Here the CDR3 DNA reads TGTGCCAGCAGCCGATCGTCCCGCACAGATACGCAGTATTTT.

This clone was observed a few times. The V and J genes are TRBV11-2 and TRBJ1-6; D is ambiguous. From germline, CDR1 is SGHAT and CDR2 FQNNGV. V lost 1 base to trimming and J lost 9 bases, with 7 bases between them. The CDR3 loop spans 13 amino acids. The CDR3 nucleotides read TGTGCCAGCAGCTTAGTTGAGGGTTCACCCCTCCACTTT. Its translation is CASSLVEGSPLHF.

Remarks on this clone: One junction end disagrees with the germline gene, perhaps due to a read error. The chain recombines TRBV9 with TRBJ2-1; no clear D. CDR3 size: 15 residues. CDR1 is SGDLS, CDR2 YYNGEE, per germline. For the CDR3, the DNA is TGTGCCAGCTCCCCGGCTCCGAGCTCCTACAACGAGCAGTTCTTC. Amino acid sequence: CASSPAPSSYNEQFF.

The chain uses TRBV4-1 and TRBJ2-5; TRBD2 agrees at 12 bases. J gave up 5 bases and V 4 bases, and 5 bases lay outside the gene matches. Germline CDR1 reads MGHRA; CDR2 reads YSYEKL. This CDR3 is 15 amino acids long. Here the CDR3 DNA reads TGCGCCAGCAGCCTCGGACTAGCGGGACCGGAGACCCAGTACTTC. Protein sequence: CASSLGLAGPETQYF.

This chain connects TRBV6-5 to TRBJ2-1; 7 bases align to TRBD2. V trimming: 1 base; J trimming: 4 bases; junction bases outside the gene matches: 1. The CDR3 runs to 14 residues. Per germline, CDR1 MNHEY and CDR2 SVGAGI. The CDR3 DNA sequence: TGTGCCAGCAGTTACTTGGGGGGGTACAATGAGCAGTTCTTC. Translated: CASSYLGGYNEQFF.

This rearrangement joins TRBV7-2 to TRBJ2-2; 9 bases agree with TRBD2. The CDR3 sequence is 18 residues long. Germline V gene data show CDR1 as SGHTA and CDR2 as FQGNSA. The V gene end was trimmed by 3 bases and the J gene end by 7 bases; junction bases not matched to a gene: 15. CDR3 protein: CASSFGPPGTSSIGELFF. The CDR3 DNA reads TGTGCCAGCAGCTTTGGCCCCCCCGGGACTAGCTCTATCGGGGAGCTGTTTTTT.

This chain connects TRBV11-2 to TRBJ1-3; D is undetermined. With 1 base removed from V and 2 bases from J, the gap between germline ends came to 9 bases. The CDR3 totals 15 residues. Germline V lookup: CDR1 SGHAT, CDR2 FQNNGV. The CDR3 here is CASSLGGWAGNTIYF. Written as DNA, the CDR3 is TGTGCCAGCAGCTTAGGCGGATGGGCTGGAAACACCATATATTTT.

This chain connects TRBV7-9 to TRBJ2-7; the D is unclear. The CDR3 is 15 residues long. Trimming removed 3 bases from V and 3 bases from J, with 15 bases in between. The germline V gene has CDR1 SEHNR and CDR2 FQNEAQ (reference sequence). DNA for the CDR3: TGTGCCAGCAGCTTTGACACCTCCCTCCTCTACGAGCAGTACGTC. Encoded protein: CASSFDTSLLYEQYV.

The genes are TRBV5-1 and TRBJ2-6; no definite D call. Germline V gene sequence: CDR1 SGHRS, CDR2 YFSETQ. Trimming took off 7 bases at V and 5 bases at J, with 22 bases between the two ends. The CDR3 is 17 residues long. CDR3 DNA: TGCGCCAGCCCTCTCAGATCGGTTCAAAGTCGGGCCAACGTCCTGACTTTC. Protein product: CASPLRSVQSRANVLTF.

This clone came up a few times. The J gene is TRBJ2-3, the V gene TRBV9; D possibly uses TRBD1 or TRBD2 (5 bases each). V was cut by 4 bases and J by 6 bases, with 18 bases left in between. The CDR3 totals 15 residues. The germline CDR1 and CDR2 sequences are SGDLS and YYNGEE. The CDR3 DNA is TGTGCCAGCAGCTTCGATGGGACGCCGGCGGATACGCAGTATTTT. This encodes CASSFDGTPADTQYF.